This record covers a single T cell receptor beta chain. Its antigen remains unknown. Other nucleotide sequences from this sample produce the same CDR3. No infections or other immune events were documented during collection. This entry is derived from a study of identifying expanded T cells in peripheral blood. Study results and caveats: Technical replicates showed roughly 1.2 changed clones; approximately 2 weeks about 16; four weeks 19. Approximately 2-week clone count variance significantly increased as total template count grew.

Trimming left V 1 base short and J 1 base short, with 8 bases between. Germline V lookup: CDR1 LNHDA, CDR2 SQIVND (reference sequence). This CDR3 contains 14 residues. Sequencing used immunoSEQ multiplex PCR; TCRdb keeps in-frame clones, though not all of them. The sample consists of approximately 100,000 clones, around nine tenths of them appearing once. This rearrangement joins TRBV19 to TRBJ2-7, with D possibly TRBD1 on 5 matching bases. The specimen sequenced was blood. This receptor was identified in a person aged 18 to 75 in good health. The CDR3 here is CASSIGQGSYEQYF. For the CDR3, the DNA is TGTGCCAGTAGTATAGGGCAGGGTTCCTACGAGCAGTACTTC. Looking up the rest from reference TRBV19 and TRBJ2-7 gives the full variable domain: DGGITQSPKYLFRKEGQNVTLSCEQNLNHDAMYWYRQDPGQGLRLIYYSQIVNDFQKGDIAEGYSVSREKKESFPLTVTSAQKNPTAFYLCASSIGQGSYEQYFGPGTRLTVT.